Presented here are 6 T cell receptor beta chains from one specimen sequenced in a study of cytomegalovirus exposure and HLA in healthy donors. Only in-frame clones appear in the TCRdb table, and some are missing; sequencing was by immunoSEQ multiplex PCR. This sample has 120,000 or so clones, with 70% to 90% found just once. Sequenced material: PBMCs. These receptors originate from a woman between 18 and 29 years old in good health and CMV-seronegative.

This clone has just one count. Here the CDR3 DNA reads TGTGCCTGGAGGAAGACAGAGAACACCGGGGAGCTGTTTTTT. It codes for CAWRKTENTGELFF. This rearrangement joins TRBV30 to TRBJ2-2; a weak D match, TRBD1 (5 bases). The CDR3 runs to 14 residues. The ends were cut back, 3 bases at V and 1 base at J, with 9 bases in the middle. From germline, CDR1 is GTSNPN and CDR2 SVGIG (reference sequence).

This rearrangement joins TRBV6-1 to TRBJ2-3; a possible D gene is TRBD1 (6 bases). The CDR3 loop spans 13 amino acids. V was cut by 6 bases and J by 0 bases, with 7 bases left in between. Germline lookup yields CDR1 MNHNS and CDR2 SASEGT. CDR3 in DNA: TGTGCCAGCAGGGACAGTAGCACAGATACGCAGTATTTT. As protein: CASRDSSTDTQYF.

In this sample, this clone turned up a few times. V and J are TRBV5-1 and TRBJ1-6, with 10 bases matching TRBD1. V trimming: 4 bases; J trimming: 10 bases; junction bases outside the gene matches: 5. Germline-derived CDR1 and CDR2 are SGHRS and YFSETQ. CDR3 length equals 14 residues. CDR3 nucleotides: TGCGCCAGCAGCCTTCGACAGGGGGCCTCACCCCTCCACTTT. This sequence encodes CASSLRQGASPLHF.

The chain is built from TRBV27 and TRBJ2-1, with 9 bases fitting TRBD2. Losses at the gene ends were 3 bases for V and 7 bases for J; bases not matched to a gene: 7. In germline, CDR1 is MNHEY, CDR2 SMNVEV (reference sequence). The CDR3 runs 15 residues. The CDR3 nucleotides are TGTGCCAGCAGTTTGGGGCGGGGGGGGGTAAATGAGCAGTTCTTC. It encodes CASSLGRGGVNEQFF.

This clone is a singleton in its sample. This chain uses TRBV19 with TRBJ2-3; no clear D gene. Trimming shortened V by 3 bases and J by 1 base, and 5 bases separated the two germline ends. Germline loops: CDR1 LNHDA, CDR2 SQIVND (reference sequence). The CDR3 has 13 amino acids. The CDR3 DNA is TGTGCCAGTAGTATCCGGGGCACAGATACGCAGTATTTT. This gives the protein CASSIRGTDTQYF.

This clone occurred once. The genes are TRBV4-1 and TRBJ1-6; TRBD1 might be the D (5 bases). V was cut by 3 bases and J by 6 bases, with 12 bases left in between. CDR3 length: 15 amino acids. Germline CDR1 and CDR2: MGHRA and YSYEKL. For the CDR3, the DNA is TGCGCCAGCAGCCAGCTCCGCGGGGGTAATTCACCCCTCCACTTT. Encoded protein: CASSQLRGGNSPLHF.